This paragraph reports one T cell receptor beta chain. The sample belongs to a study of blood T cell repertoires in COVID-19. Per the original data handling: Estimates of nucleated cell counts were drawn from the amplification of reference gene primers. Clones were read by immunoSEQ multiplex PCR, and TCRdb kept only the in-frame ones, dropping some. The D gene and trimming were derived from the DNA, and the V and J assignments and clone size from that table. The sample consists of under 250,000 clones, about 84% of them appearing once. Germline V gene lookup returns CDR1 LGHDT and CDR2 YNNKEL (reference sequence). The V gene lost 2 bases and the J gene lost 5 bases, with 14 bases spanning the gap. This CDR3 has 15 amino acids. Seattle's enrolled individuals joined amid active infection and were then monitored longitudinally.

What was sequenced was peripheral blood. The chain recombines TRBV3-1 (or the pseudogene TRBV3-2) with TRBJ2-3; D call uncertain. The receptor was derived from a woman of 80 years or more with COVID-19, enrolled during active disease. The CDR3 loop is CASSQRPSVGDTQYF. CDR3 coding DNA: TGTGCCAGCAGCCAACGACCCAGCGTAGGAGATACGCAGTATTTT.